The 7 T cell receptor beta chains reported below all come from one sample, sequenced in a study of blood T cell repertoires in COVID-19 (dated by TCRdb to 2020 to 2021). Preparation of the library involved the immunoSEQ multiplex PCR assay. TCRdb took this table from immuneACCESS and kept in-frame rearrangements with V and J called. Such tables lack part of the clones; where checked against another copy, unresolved V genes explain under half of the gap, and the rest is unexplained. The sample yields about 420,000 clones; 70% to 90% were counted once. The ten largest clones capture about 0.91% of the sample. The sequenced sample was peripheral blood. All receptors derive from a man between 18 and 29 years old with COVID-19, enrolled during active disease.

This clone was counted once. This sequence joins TRBV6-6 and TRBJ2-3; 7 nucleotides line up with TRBD1. There are 15 residues in the CDR3. The V segment lost 6 bases and the J segment 0 bases; nucleotides outside the gene matches: 6. Germline assignment: CDR1 MNHNY and CDR2 SVGAGI (reference sequence). The CDR3 coding sequence is TGTGCCAGCAGGGGGACAGCCGGGAGCACAGATACGCAGTATTTT. Translating gives CASRGTAGSTDTQYF.

This clone was recorded a few times. J is TRBJ1-5 and V is TRBV7-2, with 9 bases lining up with TRBD1. The CDR3 covers 15 residues. The germline V gene encodes CDR1 SGHTA and CDR2 FQGNSA. Unmatched junction bases numbered 5, after V lost 1 base and J lost 7 bases. The CDR3 coding sequence is TGTGCCAGCAGCTTAGGGGGACAGGGCGCACAGCCCCAGCATTTT. This sequence encodes CASSLGGQGAQPQHF.

The rearrangement uses TRBV10-2 and TRBJ2-3; D is ambiguous. CDR1 WSHSY and CDR2 SAAADI come from the germline V gene. V shed 1 base and J shed 0 bases, with 8 bases lying between them. The CDR3 is 15 amino acids. The CDR3: CASSEFSPSTDTQYF. The CDR3 DNA is TGCGCCAGCAGTGAGTTCTCCCCTAGCACAGATACGCAGTATTTT.

The chain couples TRBV7-9 to TRBJ2-7; 12 nucleotides match TRBD1. V was clipped by 5 bases and J by 5 bases; unmatched bases: 10. From germline, CDR1 is SEHNR and CDR2 FQNEAQ (reference sequence). This CDR3 contains 16 residues. CDR3 nucleotides: TGTGCCAGCAGCCAACCCCCGGGACAGGGGGCAAACGAGCAGTACTTC. It translates to CASSQPPGQGANEQYF. Combining the CDR3 with reference TRBV7-9 and TRBJ2-7 gives the whole variable domain DTGVSQNPRHKITKRGQNVTFRCDPISEHNRLYWYRQTLGQGPEFLTYFQNEAQLEKSRLLSDRFSAERPKGSFSTLEIQRTEQGDSAMYLCASSQPPGQGANEQYFGPGTRLTVT.

The CDR3 loop reads CASSSQQDREAFF. The CDR3 DNA reads TGTGCCAGCAGCTCTCAACAGGACAGGGAAGCTTTCTTT. The J gene is TRBJ1-1, the V gene TRBV2; 7 bases map to TRBD1. The CDR3 is made up of 13 amino acids. Trimming cost V 6 bases and J 8 bases; bases outside gene matches: 9. In germline, CDR1 is SNHLY, CDR2 FYNNEI.

The chain combines TRBV6-5 with TRBJ1-2, with 10 bases aligning to TRBD1. V was pared by 6 bases and J by 1 base, with 5 bases of the junction left unmatched. CDR3 length: 15 amino acids. Per the germline V gene, CDR1 is MNHEY and CDR2 is SVGAGI. Written as DNA, the CDR3 is TGTGCCAGCAGGGACAGGGGGGCAGGTAACTATGGCTACACCTTC. Protein sequence: CASRDRGAGNYGYTF.

The chain has TRBV7-9 and TRBJ2-1; TRBD2 matches at 10 bases. This CDR3 region has 15 residues. The ends lost 2 bases at V and 6 bases at J; junction bases unmatched: 4. CDR1 is SEHNR, CDR2 FQNEAQ, per germline (reference sequence). CDR3 sequence (DNA): TGTGCCAGCAGCTTAAGGAGCGGGAGGGGCAATGAGCAGTTCTTC. Protein product: CASSLRSGRGNEQFF.